Below, 25 T cell receptor beta chains from the same sample are listed, as sequenced in a study of human T cells and chemical hapten exposure. Sample time point: patch test 1, 2 weeks after DPC sensitization. Treatment indicated: therapeutic diphenylcyclopropenone sensitization with weekly scalp DPC. TCRdb reanalysed the RACE reads using MiXCR and keeps one entry per CDR3 protein. Here the sample spans 75,000 to 100,000 distinct CDR3 sequences, 9.5% to 15% being singletons. Source: whole blood, taken in connection with sensitization to the hapten diphenylcyclopropenone (DPC). These receptor sequences come from a woman in her thirties or forties with alopecia areata. Some clones in this sample may be carry-over from other donors' samples.

The chain combines TRBV29-1 with TRBJ2-3; either TRBD1 or TRBD2 may fit D (5 bases each). The V gene's germline CDR1 is SQVTM and CDR2 ANQGSEA. The CDR3 is 13 residues long. Trimming pared 7 bases from V and 1 base from J, leaving 12 bases between. The CDR3 loop is CSAGTPGTDTQYF. CDR3 DNA: TGCAGCGCCGGGACCCCGGGCACAGATACGCAGTATTTT.

This clonotype was counted ten times or more. The chain employs TRBV6-6 and TRBJ2-3, with D perhaps matching TRBD1 or TRBD2 (6 bases each). V was shortened by 4 bases and J by 5 bases, with 10 bases between the two germline ends. The CDR3 consists of 13 residues. In germline, CDR1 is MNHNY, CDR2 SVGAGI (reference sequence). The CDR3 sequence: CASSSGGRDTQYF. For the CDR3, the DNA is TGTGCCAGCAGTTCCGGGGGCAGAGATACGCAGTATTTT.

This clonotype was recorded many times. This rearrangement joins TRBV27 to TRBJ2-1, with TRBD2 matching over 8 bases. Trimming removed 8 bases from V and 8 bases from J; junction bases left unmatched: 14. The CDR3 is 15 amino acids. From germline, CDR1 is MNHEY and CDR2 SMNVEV (reference sequence). CDR3 sequence (DNA): TGTGCCAGCGGCTCCGGTGCGGGAGGCCCCCATGAGCAGTTCTTC. Its protein is CASGSGAGGPHEQFF.

The V gene is TRBV19, the J gene TRBJ2-1; D is unresolved. V lost 10 bases and J 5 bases, leaving 12 bases between the germline ends. CDR3 length: 12 amino acids. The germline V gene has CDR1 LNHDA and CDR2 SQIVND (reference sequence). This chain's CDR3 is CAIGTGDNEQFF. The CDR3 DNA sequence: TGTGCCATCGGAACCGGAGACAATGAGCAGTTCTTC. Full variable domain (remainder filled in from reference TRBV19 and TRBJ2-1): DGGITQSPKYLFRKEGQNVTLSCEQNLNHDAMYWYRQDPGQGLRLIYYSQIVNDFQKGDIAEGYSVSREKKESFPLTVTSAQKNPTAFYLCAIGTGDNEQFFGPGTRLTVL.

This clonotype was seen ten or more times. The chain recombines TRBV7-9 with TRBJ2-7, with 10 bases that match TRBD2. CDR3 length: 15 amino acids. The V segment lost 5 bases and the J segment 6 bases; nucleotides outside the gene matches: 10. In germline, CDR1 is SEHNR, CDR2 FQNEAQ (reference sequence). The CDR3 reads CASSPPSGSFAEQYF. The CDR3 bases are TGTGCCAGCAGCCCTCCTAGCGGGAGCTTCGCCGAGCAGTACTTC.

This clonotype was seen a handful of times. The V gene is TRBV9, the J gene TRBJ2-1; 7 nucleotides align to TRBD2. V was clipped by 3 bases and J by 9 bases; unmatched bases: 18. The length of the CDR3 is 17 residues. CDR1 SGDLS and CDR2 YYNGEE come from the germline V gene. The CDR3 DNA reads as TGTGCCAGCAGCGGTTTGGGGAGGGCTAATACCCTAGGTGAGCAGTTCTTC. The encoded protein is CASSGLGRANTLGEQFF. Drawing the rest from reference TRBV9 and TRBJ2-1, the complete variable domain is DSGVTQTPKHLITATGQRVTLRCSPRSGDLSVYWYQQSLDQGLQFLIQYYNGEERAKGNILERFSAQQFPDLHSELNLSSLELGDSALYFCASSGLGRANTLGEQFFGPGTRLTVL.

This clonotype was recorded many times. This chain uses TRBV5-5 with TRBJ1-3; D possibly corresponds to TRBD1 (5 bases). Deletions cut 4 bases from V and 4 bases from J, with 12 bases between. The CDR3 runs 14 residues. The germline V gene encodes CDR1 SGHKS and CDR2 YYEKEE (reference sequence). CDR3 region: CASSQSGNGNTIYF. As DNA, the CDR3 is TGTGCCAGCAGCCAATCAGGGAACGGAAACACCATATATTTT.

This clonotype has only a few counts. The CDR3 protein is CASSLSAGLGTGELFF. CDR3 sequence (DNA): TGTGCCAGCAGCTTGAGTGCGGGACTGGGCACCGGGGAGCTGTTTTTT. This chain connects TRBV7-2 to TRBJ2-2, with D possibly TRBD2 on 6 matching bases. Trimming shortened V by 3 bases and J by 4 bases, and 15 bases separated the two germline ends. Germline values: CDR1 SGHTA, CDR2 FQGNSA. CDR3 length equals 16 residues.

The chain couples TRBV29-1 to TRBJ2-3; 7 nucleotides line up with TRBD1. The CDR3 sequence is 14 residues long. The V and J ends lost 7 bases and 3 bases, in that order; junction bases with no gene match: 10. Germline V gene data show CDR1 as SQVTM and CDR2 as ANQGSEA. CDR3 in amino acids: CSAAGQVGTDTQYF. In nucleotides, the CDR3 is TGCAGCGCGGCCGGACAGGTTGGAACAGATACGCAGTATTTT.

This clonotype was observed a few times. The V and J genes are TRBV7-9 and TRBJ1-5; no clear D gene. The germline V gene has CDR1 SEHNR and CDR2 FQNEAQ (reference sequence). This CDR3 comprises 13 residues. The V end lost 4 bases, the J end lost 5 bases, and 9 bases lay between the germline ends. The DNA for the CDR3 is TGTGCCAGCAGCTACGACGCCTATCAGCCCCAGCATTTT. Its translation is CASSYDAYQPQHF.

This clonotype was counted ten times or more. The chain uses TRBV7-8 and TRBJ2-1; the match to TRBD2 covers 8 bases. Germline CDR1 and CDR2: SGHVS and FQNEAQ. V shed 1 base and J 7 bases; nucleotides not matched to a gene: 9. This CDR3 spans 16 amino acids. DNA of the CDR3: TGTGCCAGCAGCTTAGGGGGTGCGGGAGGACGGAATGAGCAGTTCTTC. Translating gives CASSLGGAGGRNEQFF.

This clonotype came up once. The chain is built from TRBV28 and TRBJ2-5; D is possibly TRBD1 or TRBD2 (5 bases each). CDR3 length equals 15 residues. V was trimmed by 5 bases and J by 1 base, leaving 14 bases between them. Germline V gene lookup returns CDR1 MDHEN and CDR2 SYDVKM. DNA of the CDR3: TGTGCCAGCAGTACAGCCGGGGCCCTCCAAGAGACCCAGTACTTC. Its protein product is CASSTAGALQETQYF. The variable domain in full, completed from reference TRBV28 and TRBJ2-5, reads DVKVTQSSRYLVKRTGEKVFLECVQDMDHENMFWYRQDPGLGLRLIYFSYDVKMKEKGDIPEGYSVSREKKERFSLILESASTNQTSMYLCASSTAGALQETQYFGPGTRLLVL.

The chain has TRBV4-2 and TRBJ2-1; D unresolved. This CDR3 contains 14 residues. The germline gives CDR1 LGHNA, CDR2 YNFKEQ. Trimming pared 0 bases from V and 1 base from J, leaving 4 bases between. The CDR3 bases are TGTGCCAGCAGCCAAGATATTTCCTACAATGAGCAGTTCTTC. Protein: CASSQDISYNEQFF.

This clonotype was recorded a few times. This chain connects TRBV5-4 to TRBJ2-1; D not certain. V was cut by 3 bases and J by 4 bases, with 5 bases left in between. Germline-derived CDR1 and CDR2 are SGHNT and YYREEE (reference sequence). This CDR3 comprises 12 residues. CDR3 bases: TGTGCCAGCAGCTACCAATACAATGAGCAGTTCTTC. Its protein is CASSYQYNEQFF.

Concerning this clonotype: A read error may be the cause here, since a much bigger clone is one base away. The chain links TRBV5-5 to TRBJ1-1; D call uncertain. The CDR3 runs to 13 residues. CDR1 is SGHKS and CDR2 is YYEKEE in the germline V gene (reference sequence). Here the CDR3 reads CAGSITANTEAFF. CDR3 nucleotide sequence: TGTGCCGGCAGCATCACAGCGAACACTGAAGCTTTCTTT.

This clonotype showed up just a few times. The CDR3 loop reads CASSLPPGQGFRGYTF. CDR3 sequence (DNA): TGTGCCAGCAGCTTACCGCCGGGACAGGGTTTCCGCGGCTACACCTTC. The gene calls are TRBV5-4 and TRBJ1-2; 9 bases fit TRBD1. Trimming took 2 bases from V and 8 from J; bases not matched to a gene: 13. The CDR3 is made up of 16 amino acids. Germline-derived CDR1 and CDR2 are SGHNT and YYREEE (reference sequence). The complete variable domain, with remaining parts taken from reference TRBV5-4 and TRBJ1-2, reads ETGVTQSPTHLIKTRGQQVTLRCSSQSGHNTVSWYQQALGQGPQFIFQYYREEENGRGNFPPRFSGLQFPNYSSELNVNALELDDSALYLCASSLPPGQGFRGYTFGSGTRLTVV.

The chain joins TRBV7-2 to TRBJ2-2; D ambiguous. Trimming pared 0 bases from V and 6 bases from J, leaving 8 bases between. The germline V gene has CDR1 SGHTA and CDR2 FQGNSA. CDR3 length: 14 residues. The CDR3 here is CASSLASAAGELFF. CDR3 DNA: TGTGCCAGCAGCTTAGCGAGCGCGGCCGGGGAGCTGTTTTTT.

This clonotype was found a few times. The chain links TRBV18 to TRBJ2-1, with 9 positions matching TRBD2. Germline V CDR1 and CDR2: KGHSH, LQKENI. V trimming: 8 bases; J trimming: 7 bases; junction bases outside the gene matches: 18. The CDR3 contains 17 residues. CDR3 protein: CASAPPLAGGLGNEQFF. CDR3 nucleotide sequence: TGTGCCAGCGCCCCTCCTTTGGCGGGAGGGCTCGGAAATGAGCAGTTCTTC.

This rearrangement joins TRBV10-3 to TRBJ1-1; 7 bases match TRBD1. The germline V gene has CDR1 ENHRY and CDR2 SYGVKD. V lost 6 bases and J lost 1; bases outside the gene matches: 2. The CDR3 loop spans 13 amino acids. Here the CDR3 reads CAIRGDRNTEAFF. In DNA form, the CDR3 reads TGTGCCATCAGGGGGGACAGGAACACTGAAGCTTTCTTT.

This clonotype was counted a few times. The chain carries TRBV27 and TRBJ2-7; D tentatively fits TRBD1 or TRBD2 (5 bases each). The germline gives CDR1 MNHEY, CDR2 SMNVEV (reference sequence). The CDR3 runs 15 residues. Trimming shortened V by 4 bases and J by 3 bases, and 16 bases separated the two germline ends. Here the CDR3 DNA reads TGTGCCAGCAGTTCAACTCAGGGAGCCCGCTACGAGCAGTACTTC. Protein: CASSSTQGARYEQYF.

This clonotype was detected ten times or more. V is TRBV3-1 and J is TRBJ2-5; D is undetermined. Trimming took off 0 bases at V and 2 bases at J, with 1 base between the two ends. Germline V gene lookup returns CDR1 LGHDT and CDR2 YNNKEL (reference sequence). The CDR3 spans 12 residues. CDR3 coding DNA: TGTGCCAGCAGCCAAGATCAAGAGACCCAGTACTTC. Its protein product is CASSQDQETQYF.

The CDR3 here is CASSVGKGTYGYTF. CDR3 nucleotides: TGTGCCAGCAGCGTAGGCAAGGGTACCTATGGCTACACCTTC. V and J are TRBV9 and TRBJ1-2; D not certain. The CDR3 covers 14 residues. The germline gives CDR1 SGDLS, CDR2 YYNGEE. V was cut by 0 bases and J by 4 bases, with 10 bases left in between.

This clonotype has a handful of counts. The rearrangement joins TRBV19 to TRBJ1-5; unclear D gene. Between the trimmed V and J ends, which lost 5 bases and 7 bases, there was a span of 18 bases. Germline V CDR1 and CDR2: LNHDA, SQIVND (reference sequence). CDR3 length: 15 residues. For the CDR3, the DNA is TGTGCCAGTAGTTACTCGGAGGGTCTTAGGCAGCCCCAGCATTTT. It translates to CASSYSEGLRQPQHF.

This chain uses TRBV29-1 with TRBJ2-3; D is tentatively TRBD1 or TRBD2 (6 bases each). The CDR3 sequence is 14 residues long. CDR1 is SQVTM and CDR2 is ANQGSEA in the germline V gene. The V and J ends lost 7 bases and 1 base respectively, with 15 bases between them. CDR3: CSARGTRRTDTQYF. The CDR3 DNA is TGCAGCGCCCGCGGGACACGACGCACAGATACGCAGTATTTT.

The chain is built from TRBV5-1 and TRBJ2-2, with TRBD1 as a possible D gene (5 bases). CDR1 SGHRS and CDR2 YFSETQ come from the germline V gene. Trimming removed 2 bases from V and 0 bases from J, with 8 bases in between. This CDR3 is 15 amino acids long. CDR3 amino acids: CASSFDSANTGELFF. CDR3 DNA: TGCGCCAGCAGCTTCGACAGCGCGAACACCGGGGAGCTGTTTTTT.